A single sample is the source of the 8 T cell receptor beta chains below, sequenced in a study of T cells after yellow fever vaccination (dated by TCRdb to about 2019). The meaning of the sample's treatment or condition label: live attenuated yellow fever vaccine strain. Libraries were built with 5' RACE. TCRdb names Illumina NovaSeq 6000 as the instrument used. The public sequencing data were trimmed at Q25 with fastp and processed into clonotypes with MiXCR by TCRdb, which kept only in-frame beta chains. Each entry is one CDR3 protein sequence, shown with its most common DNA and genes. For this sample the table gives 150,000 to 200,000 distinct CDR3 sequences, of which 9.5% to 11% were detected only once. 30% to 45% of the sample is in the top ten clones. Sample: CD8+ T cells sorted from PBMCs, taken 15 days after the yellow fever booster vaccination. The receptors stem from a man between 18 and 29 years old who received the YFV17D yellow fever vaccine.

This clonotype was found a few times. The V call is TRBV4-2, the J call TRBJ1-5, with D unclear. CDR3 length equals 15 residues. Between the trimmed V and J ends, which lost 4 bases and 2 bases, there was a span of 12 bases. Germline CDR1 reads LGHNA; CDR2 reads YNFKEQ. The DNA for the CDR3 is TGTGCCAGCAGCCCAAGTTGGGATGGCAATCAGCCCCAGCATTTT. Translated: CASSPSWDGNQPQHF.

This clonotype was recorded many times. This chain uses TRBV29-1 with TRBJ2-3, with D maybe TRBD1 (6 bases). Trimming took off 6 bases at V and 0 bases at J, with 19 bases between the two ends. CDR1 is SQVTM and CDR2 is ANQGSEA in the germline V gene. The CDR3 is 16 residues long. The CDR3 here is CSVTHRVYSSTDTQYF. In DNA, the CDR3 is TGCAGCGTCACTCACAGGGTGTACTCTAGCACAGATACGCAGTATTTT.

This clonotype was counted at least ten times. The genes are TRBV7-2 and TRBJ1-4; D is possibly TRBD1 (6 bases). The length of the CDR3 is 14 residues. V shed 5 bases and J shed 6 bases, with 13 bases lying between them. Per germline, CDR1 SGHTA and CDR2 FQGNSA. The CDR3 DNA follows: TGTGCCAGCAGCCTCTGGACAGCCGATGAAAAACTGTTTTTT. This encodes CASSLWTADEKLFF.

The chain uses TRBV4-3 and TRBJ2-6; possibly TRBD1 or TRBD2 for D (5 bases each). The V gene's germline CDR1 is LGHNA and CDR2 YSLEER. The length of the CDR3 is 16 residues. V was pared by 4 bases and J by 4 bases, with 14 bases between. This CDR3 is CASSPGRGSGANVLTF. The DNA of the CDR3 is TGCGCCAGCAGCCCAGGGAGAGGTTCCGGGGCCAACGTCCTGACTTTC.

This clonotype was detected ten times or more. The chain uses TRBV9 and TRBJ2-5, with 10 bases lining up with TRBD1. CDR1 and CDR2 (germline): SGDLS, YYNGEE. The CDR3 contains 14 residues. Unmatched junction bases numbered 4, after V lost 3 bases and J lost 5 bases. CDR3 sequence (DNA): TGTGCCAGCAGCGAGGGACAGGGGTGGGAGACCCAGTACTTC. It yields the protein CASSEGQGWETQYF.

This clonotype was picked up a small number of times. The CDR3 coding sequence is TGTGCCACCAGTGATTCATGGGCCAACGTCCTGACTTTC. Its translation is CATSDSWANVLTF. J is TRBJ2-6 and V is TRBV24-1; no clear D. The CDR3 length is 13 residues. V shed 2 bases and J shed 5 bases, with 3 bases lying between them. Germline V gene data show CDR1 as KGHDR and CDR2 as SFDVKD.

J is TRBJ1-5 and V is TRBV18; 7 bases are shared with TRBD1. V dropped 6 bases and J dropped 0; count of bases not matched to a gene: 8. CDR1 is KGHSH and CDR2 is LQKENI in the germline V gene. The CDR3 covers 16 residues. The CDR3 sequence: CASSRGGYYSNQPQHF. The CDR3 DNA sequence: TGTGCCAGCTCCAGGGGGGGGTATTATAGCAATCAGCCCCAGCATTTT.

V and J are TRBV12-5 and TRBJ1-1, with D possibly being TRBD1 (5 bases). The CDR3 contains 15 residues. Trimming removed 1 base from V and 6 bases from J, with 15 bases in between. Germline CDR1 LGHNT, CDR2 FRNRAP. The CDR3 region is CASGLGHTGRSEAFF. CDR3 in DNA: TGTGCTAGTGGTTTGGGGCATACGGGGCGTTCTGAAGCTTTCTTT.